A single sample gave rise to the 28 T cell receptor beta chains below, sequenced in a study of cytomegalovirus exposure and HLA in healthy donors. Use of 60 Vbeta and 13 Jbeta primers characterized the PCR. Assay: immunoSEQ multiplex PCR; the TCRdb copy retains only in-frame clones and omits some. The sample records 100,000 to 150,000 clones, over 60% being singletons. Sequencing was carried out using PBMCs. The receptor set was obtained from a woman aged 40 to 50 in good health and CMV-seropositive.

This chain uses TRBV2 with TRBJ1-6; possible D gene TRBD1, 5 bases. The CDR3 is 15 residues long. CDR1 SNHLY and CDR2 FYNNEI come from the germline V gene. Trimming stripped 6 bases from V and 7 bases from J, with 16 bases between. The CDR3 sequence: CASRARELGNSPLHF. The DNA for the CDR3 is TGTGCCAGCAGAGCCAGGGAACTTGGGAATTCACCCCTCCACTTT.

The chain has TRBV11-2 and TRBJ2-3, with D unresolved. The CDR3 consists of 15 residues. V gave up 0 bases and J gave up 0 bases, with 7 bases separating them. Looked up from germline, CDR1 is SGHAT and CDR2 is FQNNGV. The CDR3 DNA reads TGTGCCAGCAGCTTAGAATCGAGTAGCACAGATACGCAGTATTTT. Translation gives CASSLESSSTDTQYF.

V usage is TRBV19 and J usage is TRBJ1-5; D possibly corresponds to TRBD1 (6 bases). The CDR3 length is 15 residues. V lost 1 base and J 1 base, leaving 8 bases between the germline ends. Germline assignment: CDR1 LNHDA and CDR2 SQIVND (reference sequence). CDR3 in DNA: TGTGCCAGTAGTATAGGGACAGTGAGCAATCAGCCCCAGCATTTT. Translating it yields CASSIGTVSNQPQHF.

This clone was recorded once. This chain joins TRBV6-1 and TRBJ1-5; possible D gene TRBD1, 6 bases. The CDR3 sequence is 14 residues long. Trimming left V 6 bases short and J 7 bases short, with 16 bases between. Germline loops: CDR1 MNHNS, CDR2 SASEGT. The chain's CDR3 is CASRTTGGEQPQHF. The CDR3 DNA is TGTGCCAGCAGGACCACGGGGGGCGAGCAGCCCCAGCATTTT.

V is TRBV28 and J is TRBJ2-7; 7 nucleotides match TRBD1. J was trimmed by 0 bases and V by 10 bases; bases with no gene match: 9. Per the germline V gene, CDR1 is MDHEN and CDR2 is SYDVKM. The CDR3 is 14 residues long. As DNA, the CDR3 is TGTGCCACCACCCCGACAGGGAGCTCCTACGAGCAGTACTTC. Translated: CATTPTGSSYEQYF.

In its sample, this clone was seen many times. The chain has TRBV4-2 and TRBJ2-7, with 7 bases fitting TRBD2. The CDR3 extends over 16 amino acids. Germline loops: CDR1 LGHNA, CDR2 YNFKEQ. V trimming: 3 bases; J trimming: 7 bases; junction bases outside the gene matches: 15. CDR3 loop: CASSQETSPVSGEQYF. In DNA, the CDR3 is TGTGCCAGCAGCCAGGAGACTAGCCCCGTGTCTGGGGAGCAGTACTTC.

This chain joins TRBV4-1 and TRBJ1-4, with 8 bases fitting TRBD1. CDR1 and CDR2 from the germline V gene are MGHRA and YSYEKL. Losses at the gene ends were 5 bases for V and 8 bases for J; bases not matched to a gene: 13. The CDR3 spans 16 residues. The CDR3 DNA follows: TGCGCCAGCAGCTTAACTTTGCAGGGGGCGGGGGAAAAACTGTTTTTT. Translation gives CASSLTLQGAGEKLFF.

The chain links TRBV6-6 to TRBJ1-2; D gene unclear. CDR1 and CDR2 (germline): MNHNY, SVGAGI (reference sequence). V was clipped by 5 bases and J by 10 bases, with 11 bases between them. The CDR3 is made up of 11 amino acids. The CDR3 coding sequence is TGTGCCAGCAGTAGAAGAGGTGTCTACACCTTC. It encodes CASSRRGVYTF.

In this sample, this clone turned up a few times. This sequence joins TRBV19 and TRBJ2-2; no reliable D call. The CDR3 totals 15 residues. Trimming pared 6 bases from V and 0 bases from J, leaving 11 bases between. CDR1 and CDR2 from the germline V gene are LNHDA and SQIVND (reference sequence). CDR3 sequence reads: CASRQTSTNTGELFF. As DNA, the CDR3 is TGTGCCAGTAGACAGACCTCCACGAACACCGGGGAGCTGTTTTTT.

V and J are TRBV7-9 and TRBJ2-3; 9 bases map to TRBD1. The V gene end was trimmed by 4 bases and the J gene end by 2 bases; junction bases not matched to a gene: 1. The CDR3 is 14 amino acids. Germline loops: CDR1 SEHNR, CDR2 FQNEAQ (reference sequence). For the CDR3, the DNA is TGTGCCAGCAGCTGGGACAGGGTCACAGATACGCAGTATTTT. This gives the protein CASSWDRVTDTQYF. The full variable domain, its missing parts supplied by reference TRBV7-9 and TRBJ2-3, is DTGVSQNPRHKITKRGQNVTFRCDPISEHNRLYWYRQTLGQGPEFLTYFQNEAQLEKSRLLSDRFSAERPKGSFSTLEIQRTEQGDSAMYLCASSWDRVTDTQYFGPGTRLTVL.

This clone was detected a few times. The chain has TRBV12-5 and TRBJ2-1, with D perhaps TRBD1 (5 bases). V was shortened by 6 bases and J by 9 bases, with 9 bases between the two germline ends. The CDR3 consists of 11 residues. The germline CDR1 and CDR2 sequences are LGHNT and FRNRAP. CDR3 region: CASGLQGEQFF. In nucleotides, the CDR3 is TGTGCTAGTGGCCTCCAGGGTGAGCAGTTCTTC.

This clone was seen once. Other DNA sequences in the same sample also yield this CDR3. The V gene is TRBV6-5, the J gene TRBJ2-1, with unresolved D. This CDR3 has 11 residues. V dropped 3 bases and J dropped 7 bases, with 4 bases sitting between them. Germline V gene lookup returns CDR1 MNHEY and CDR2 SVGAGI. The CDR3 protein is CASSYLNEQFF. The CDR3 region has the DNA TGTGCCAGCAGTTATCTGAATGAGCAGTTCTTC.

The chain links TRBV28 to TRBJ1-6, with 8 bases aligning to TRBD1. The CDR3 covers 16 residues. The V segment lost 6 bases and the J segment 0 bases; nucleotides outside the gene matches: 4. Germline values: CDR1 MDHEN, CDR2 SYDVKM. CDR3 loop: CASRDTGGSYNSPLHF. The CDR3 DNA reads TGTGCCAGCAGGGATACAGGGGGCTCCTATAATTCACCCCTCCACTTT. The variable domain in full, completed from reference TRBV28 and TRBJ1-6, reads DVKVTQSSRYLVKRTGEKVFLECVQDMDHENMFWYRQDPGLGLRLIYFSYDVKMKEKGDIPEGYSVSREKKERFSLILESASTNQTSMYLCASRDTGGSYNSPLHFGNGTRLTVT.

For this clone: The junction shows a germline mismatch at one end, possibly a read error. For the CDR3, the DNA is TGTTCCAGCAGCCCAGGGACTAGCGGGAGACGCGCAGATACGCAGTATTTT. Translating it yields CSSSPGTSGRRADTQYF. The J gene is TRBJ2-3, the V gene TRBV7-9, with 14 bases that match TRBD2. Germline assignment: CDR1 SEHNR and CDR2 FQNEAQ (reference sequence). This CDR3 is 17 amino acids long. Full variable domain (missing parts from reference TRBV7-9 and TRBJ2-3): DTGVSQNPRHKITKRGQNVTFRCDPISEHNRLYWYRQTLGQGPEFLTYFQNEAQLEKSRLLSDRFSAERPKGSFSTLEIQRTEQGDSAMYLCSSSPGTSGRRADTQYFGPGTRLTVL.

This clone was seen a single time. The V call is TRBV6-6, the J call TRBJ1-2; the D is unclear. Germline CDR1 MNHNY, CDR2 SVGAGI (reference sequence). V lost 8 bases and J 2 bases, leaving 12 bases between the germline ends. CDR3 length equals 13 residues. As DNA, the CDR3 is TGTGCCAGCCTTCCGAGGCAGAACTATGGCTACACCTTC. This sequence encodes CASLPRQNYGYTF.

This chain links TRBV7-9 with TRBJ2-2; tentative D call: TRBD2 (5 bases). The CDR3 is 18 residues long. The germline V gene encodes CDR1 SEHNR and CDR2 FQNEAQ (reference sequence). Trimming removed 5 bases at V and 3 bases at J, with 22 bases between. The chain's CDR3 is CASSPRIRSARDTGELFF. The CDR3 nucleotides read TGTGCCAGCAGCCCCCGAATACGTAGCGCTCGGGACACCGGGGAGCTGTTTTTT.

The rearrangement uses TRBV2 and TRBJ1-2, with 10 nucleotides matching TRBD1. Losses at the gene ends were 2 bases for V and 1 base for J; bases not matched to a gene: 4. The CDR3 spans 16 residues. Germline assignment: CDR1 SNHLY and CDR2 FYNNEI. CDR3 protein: CASSEMGQGFNYGYTF. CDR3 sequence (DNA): TGTGCCAGCAGTGAAATGGGACAGGGGTTTAACTATGGCTACACCTTC.

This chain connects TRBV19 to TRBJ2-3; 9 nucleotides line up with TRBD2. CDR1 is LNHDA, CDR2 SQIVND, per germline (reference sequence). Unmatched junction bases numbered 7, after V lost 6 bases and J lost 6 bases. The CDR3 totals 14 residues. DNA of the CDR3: TGTGCCAGTAGAAGTAGCGGGAGTTTGGATACGCAGTATTTT. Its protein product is CASRSSGSLDTQYF.

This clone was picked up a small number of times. DNA of the CDR3: TGTGCCAGTAGTACTCGGACTAGCGGAAGGAGCTCCTACAATGAGCAGTTCTTC. Amino acid sequence: CASSTRTSGRSSYNEQFF. The J gene is TRBJ2-1, the V gene TRBV19; TRBD2 agrees at 10 bases. CDR3 size: 18 residues. The ends lost 4 bases at V and 0 bases at J; junction bases unmatched: 9. Germline V lookup: CDR1 LNHDA, CDR2 SQIVND (reference sequence).

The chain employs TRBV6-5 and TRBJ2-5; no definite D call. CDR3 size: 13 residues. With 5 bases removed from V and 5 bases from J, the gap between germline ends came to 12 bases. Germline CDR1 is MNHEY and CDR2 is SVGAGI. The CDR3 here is CASSKVGFETQYF. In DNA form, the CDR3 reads TGTGCCAGCAGTAAAGTCGGGTTTGAGACCCAGTACTTC.

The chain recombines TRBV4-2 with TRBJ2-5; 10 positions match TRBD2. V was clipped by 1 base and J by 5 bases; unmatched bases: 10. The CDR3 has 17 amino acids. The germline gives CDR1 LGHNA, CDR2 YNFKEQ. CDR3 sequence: CASSQGGKTGLAETQYF. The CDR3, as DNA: TGTGCCAGCAGCCAAGGGGGGAAGACGGGACTAGCGGAGACCCAGTACTTC.

CDR3: CASSRNRQGQETQYF. As DNA, the CDR3 is TGTGCCAGCAGCCGAAACCGGCAGGGCCAAGAGACCCAGTACTTC. V and J are TRBV14 and TRBJ2-5, with a possible D match to TRBD1 (5 bases). This CDR3 spans 15 amino acids. The germline V gene encodes CDR1 SGHDN and CDR2 FVKESK. Trimming cost V 4 bases and J 1 base, with 13 bases left between them.

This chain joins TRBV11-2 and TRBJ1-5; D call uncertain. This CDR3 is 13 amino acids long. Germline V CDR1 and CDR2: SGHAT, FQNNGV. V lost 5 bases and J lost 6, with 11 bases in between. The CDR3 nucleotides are TGTGCCAGCAGCCCGGGGAGGGTTCAGCCCCAGCATTTT. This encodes CASSPGRVQPQHF.

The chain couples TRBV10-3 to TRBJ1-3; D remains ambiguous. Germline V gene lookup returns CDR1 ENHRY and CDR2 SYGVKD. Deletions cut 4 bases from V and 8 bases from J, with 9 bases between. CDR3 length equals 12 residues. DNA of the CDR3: TGTGCCATCAGTGTTACCGGGGACACCATATATTTT. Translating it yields CAISVTGDTIYF.

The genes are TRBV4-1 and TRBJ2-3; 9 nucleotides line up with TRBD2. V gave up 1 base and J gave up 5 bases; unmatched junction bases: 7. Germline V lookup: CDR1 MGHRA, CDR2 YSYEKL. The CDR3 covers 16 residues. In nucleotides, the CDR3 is TGCGCCAGCAGCCAAGGCCTAGCGGGAAAGGTAGATACGCAGTATTTT. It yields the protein CASSQGLAGKVDTQYF.

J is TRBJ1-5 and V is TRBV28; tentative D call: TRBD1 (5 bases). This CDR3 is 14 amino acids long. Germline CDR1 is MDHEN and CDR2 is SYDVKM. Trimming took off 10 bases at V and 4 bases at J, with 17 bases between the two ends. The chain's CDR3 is CATDTYRNNQPQHF. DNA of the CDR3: TGTGCCACCGACACATACAGGAATAATCAGCCCCAGCATTTT.

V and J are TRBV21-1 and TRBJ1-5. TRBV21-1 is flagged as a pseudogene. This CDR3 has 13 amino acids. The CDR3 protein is CASSKDENQPQHF. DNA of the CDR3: TGTGCCAGCAGCAAAGACGAGAATCAGCCCCAGCATTTT.

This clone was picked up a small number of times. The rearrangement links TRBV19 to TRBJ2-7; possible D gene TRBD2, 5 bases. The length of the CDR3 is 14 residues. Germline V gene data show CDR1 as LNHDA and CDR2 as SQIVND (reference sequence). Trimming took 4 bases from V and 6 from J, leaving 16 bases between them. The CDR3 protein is CASSSLQRGSEQYF. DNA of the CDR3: TGTGCCAGTAGTAGTCTCCAGCGAGGGTCCGAGCAGTACTTC.